A single sample gave rise to the 17 T cell receptor beta chains below, sequenced in a study of tumor-infiltrating lymphocytes in primary liver carcinoma. The authors made TCR beta cDNA from 400 to 600 ng total RNA with a constant-region primer. Investigators got TCR beta libraries out of three nested multiplex PCR rounds, done with slightly modified ARM-PCR. Running roughly 10 cycles apiece, the first two PCR rounds relied on TRBV1-TRBV30 forward primers together with a C-beta reverse primer. Each CDR3 protein is one row after TCRdb ran MiXCR on the multiplex PCR reads. The sample has roughly 120,000 distinct CDR3 sequences, 64% seen once. From unsorted bulk tissue weighing about 20-33 mg, DNA and RNA were co-extracted. The sequenced sample consisted of liver tumor tissue from sampling region 3. Noted subset: tumor region T3, left-lateral pole. These receptors were taken from a woman aged 60-75 years with primary liver carcinoma and hepatitis B virus infection.

As for this clonotype: A single base separates this from a much larger clone, so it may be a read error. The chain uses TRBV7-9 and TRBJ2-5; the D is unclear. Trimming took 0 bases from V and 3 from J, leaving 11 bases between them. This CDR3 has 15 residues. Germline V lookup: CDR1 SEHNR, CDR2 FQNEAQ (reference sequence). This chain's CDR3 is CASSLAQCAEETQYF. CDR3 DNA sequence: TGTGCCAGCAGCTTAGCGCAGTGCGCAGAAGAGACCCAGTACTTC.

With regard to this clonotype: This is likely a read error, given that the CDR3 carries no conserved phenylalanine or tryptophan at its end. The genes are TRBV11-2 and TRBJ2-3, with D perhaps matching TRBD1 (5 bases). Germline V gene sequence: CDR1 SGHAT, CDR2 FQNNGV. The CDR3 runs to 12 residues. CDR3 sequence (DNA): TGTGCCAGCAGCGACGAGACAGATAGGCAGTATTAT. Amino acid sequence: CASSDETDRQYY.

This chain joins TRBV5-4 and TRBJ2-1, with 12 bases aligning to TRBD2. Unmatched junction bases numbered 4, after V lost 0 bases and J lost 6 bases. CDR1 is SGHNT and CDR2 is YYREEE in the germline V gene (reference sequence). The CDR3 has 16 residues. The CDR3 bases are TGTGCCAGCAGCTTGGCTACTAGCGGGAGGCCCAATGAGCAGTTCTTC. It specifies CASSLATSGRPNEQFF.

A word on this clonotype: This may stem from a read error, because a much larger clone lies one nucleotide away. This chain uses TRBV12-3 or TRBV12-4 with TRBJ2-5, with TRBD2 matching 8 bases. The CDR3 covers 15 residues. CDR3 coding DNA: TGTGCCATCAGTTTCCCACAGGGCGGGGGGGAGACCCAGTACTTC. It yields the protein CAISFPQGGGETQYF.

Remarks on this clonotype: Compared with germline, one end of the junction differs, possibly owing to a read error. The chain uses TRBV6-6 and TRBJ2-1; perhaps TRBD2 as D (6 bases). Germline V gene data show CDR1 as MNHNY and CDR2 as SVGAGI (reference sequence). CDR3 length: 14 residues. CDR3 coding DNA: TGCGCCAGCACCCACGGGGGTTCCTACAATGAGCAGTCCTTC. Protein sequence: CASTHGGSYNEQSF.

A note on this clonotype: The CDR3 does not close with the conserved phenylalanine or tryptophan, likely indicating a read error. CDR3 in DNA: TGTGCTAGCAGCTTGCAGGGGAACATTCAGTACCTC. As protein: CASSLQGNIQYL. This chain joins TRBV11-3 and TRBJ2-4; tentatively, D is TRBD1 (6 bases). This CDR3 contains 12 residues. CDR1 is SGHNT, CDR2 YENEEA, per germline.

Regarding this clonotype: One end of the junction does not line up with germline, which may come from a read error. This chain connects TRBV6-1 to TRBJ1-2; D is ambiguous. This CDR3 is 15 amino acids long. Germline CDR1 is MNHNS and CDR2 is SASEGT. CDR3 nucleotide sequence: TGTGTCAGCAGTGGCCCTGCCGACGGGAGCTATGGCTACACCTTC. This codes for CVSSGPADGSYGYTF.

This clonotype was seen ten or more times. The genes are TRBV4-1 and TRBJ1-4, with D maybe TRBD1 (5 bases). Germline CDR1 MGHRA, CDR2 YSYEKL. Trimming stripped 0 bases from V and 3 bases from J, with 11 bases between. The CDR3 length is 16 residues. The CDR3 loop reads CASSQDGTGPNEKLFF. The DNA for the CDR3 is TGCGCCAGCAGCCAAGATGGAACAGGCCCTAATGAAAAACTGTTTTTT.

A note on this clonotype: The conserved closing phenylalanine or tryptophan is absent in this CDR3, likely reflecting a read error. The chain joins TRBV30 to TRBJ2-1; D ambiguous. V was cut by 0 bases and J by 0 bases, with 12 bases left in between. Germline CDR1 reads GTSNPN; CDR2 reads SVGIG (reference sequence). The CDR3 runs to 16 residues. The DNA for the CDR3 is TGTGCCTGGAGTGTACATTGGACGTCCTCCTACAATGAGCAGTTCTTA. Translating gives CAWSVHWTSSYNEQFL.

On this clonotype itself: Here the CDR3 omits its conserved ending phenylalanine or tryptophan, so a read error is the likely source. The chain combines TRBV11-3 with TRBJ2-1; possibly TRBD1 or TRBD2 for D (5 bases each). The CDR3 is made up of 15 amino acids. Trimming stripped 3 bases from V and 10 bases from J, with 19 bases between. Germline loops: CDR1 SGHNT, CDR2 YENEEA. CDR3 amino acids: CASSFGARGRKEQFY. CDR3 bases: TGTGCCAGCAGCTTTGGGGCCCGGGGTCGCAAGGAGCAGTTCTAC.

The V and J genes are TRBV11-3 and TRBJ2-2; 9 nucleotides align to TRBD2. Germline lookup yields CDR1 SGHNT and CDR2 YENEEA. This CDR3 is built from 19 residues. Losses at the gene ends were 5 bases for V and 1 base for J; bases not matched to a gene: 14. DNA of the CDR3: TGTGCCAGCAGCACCTATCCCGGGACTAGCTTTCTGAACACCGGGGAGCTGTTTTTT. It translates to CASSTYPGTSFLNTGELFF. Based on the CDR3 plus reference TRBV11-3 and TRBJ2-2, the full variable domain is EAGVVQSPRYKIIEKKQPVAFWCNPISGHNTLYWYLQNLGQGPELLIRYENEEAVDDSQLPKDRFSAERLKGVDSTLKIQPAELGDSAVYLCASSTYPGTSFLNTGELFFGEGSRLTVL.

Note on this clonotype: A read error may account for a junction end that differs from germline. J is TRBJ2-3 and V is TRBV4-2; TRBD1 is a possible D gene (6 bases). The CDR3 length is 17 residues. CDR1 and CDR2 from the germline V gene are LGHNA and YNFKEQ. The CDR3 here is CANSQDRRGTVVDTQYF. Written as DNA, the CDR3 is TGTGCCAACAGCCAAGATCGAAGGGGGACGGTGGTAGATACACAGTATTTT.

For this clonotype: A read error may be the cause here, since a much bigger clone is one base away. This chain links TRBV12-3 or TRBV12-4 with TRBJ2-7; D is possibly TRBD1 (6 bases). The V end was cut by 7 bases, the J end by 2 bases, with 15 bases between. The CDR3 runs 14 residues. The CDR3, as DNA: TGTGCCAGCACCCGATCAGGGGATACCTACGAGCAGTACTTC. Protein sequence: CASTRSGDTYEQYF.

This clonotype showed up just a few times. A read error is possible here, since a much larger clone lies one base away. The chain combines TRBV6-2 or TRBV6-3 with TRBJ2-7; TRBD2 agrees at 10 bases. CDR1 and CDR2 from the germline V gene are MNHEY and SVGEGT. The CDR3 totals 14 residues. CDR3 sequence: CAGRPGTSAYEQYF. CDR3 bases: TGTGCCGGCAGACCCGGGACTAGCGCCTACGAGCAGTACTTC.

The J gene is TRBJ2-1, the V gene TRBV11-3; 7 bases fit TRBD2. Germline loops: CDR1 SGHNT, CDR2 YENEEA. The CDR3 runs 15 residues. Unmatched junction bases numbered 6, after V lost 5 bases and J lost 2 bases. As DNA, the CDR3 is TGTGCCAGCAGCCACCGGGACTACCCCTACAATGAGCAGTTCTTC. Translation: CASSHRDYPYNEQFF.

This clonotype was counted at least ten times. This rearrangement joins TRBV13 to TRBJ1-4; D possibly corresponds to TRBD1 (5 bases). Per germline, CDR1 PRHDT and CDR2 FYEKMQ (reference sequence). Trimming removed 5 bases from V and 4 bases from J, with 14 bases in between. The CDR3 runs to 15 residues. The CDR3 DNA reads TGTGCCAGCAGCCCAACAGGTGCGGGTAATGAAAAACTGTTTTTT. It is translated as CASSPTGAGNEKLFF.

The J gene is TRBJ2-3, the V gene TRBV5-1; 9 bases fit TRBD2. The CDR3 is 15 residues long. The V and J ends lost 6 bases and 7 bases, in that order; junction bases with no gene match: 12. Germline lookup yields CDR1 SGHRS and CDR2 YFSETQ. In DNA, the CDR3 is TGCGCCAGCAACCCTACAGCGGGAGGTGGACATACGCAGTATTTT. Translated, it gives CASNPTAGGGHTQYF.